One T cell receptor beta chain is described in this entry. These data are taken from a study of blood T cell repertoires in COVID-19. It was during active infection that Seattle patients were enrolled and then longitudinally followed. Data came from immunoSEQ multiplex PCR; TCRdb stores just in-frame clones and leaves some out. The data hold some 300,000 clones, with 90% observed a single time. Trimming cost V 1 base and J 0 bases, with 7 bases left between them. Germline V CDR1 and CDR2: SGHNT, YENEEA. The CDR3 contains 16 residues. This chain uses TRBV11-3 with TRBJ2-6, with D possibly matching TRBD1 (5 bases). This clonotype was obtained from a woman aged 40-49 years with COVID-19, enrolled during active disease. Sequencing was carried out using peripheral blood. The DNA for the CDR3 is TGTGCCAGCAGCTTAGGACAGTCCTCTGGGGCCAACGTCCTGACTTTC. It specifies CASSLGQSSGANVLTF. Using reference TRBV11-3 and TRBJ2-6 for the parts outside the CDR3, the full variable domain is EAGVVQSPRYKIIEKKQPVAFWCNPISGHNTLYWYLQNLGQGPELLIRYENEEAVDDSQLPKDRFSAERLKGVDSTLKIQPAELGDSAVYLCASSLGQSSGANVLTFGAGSRLTVL.